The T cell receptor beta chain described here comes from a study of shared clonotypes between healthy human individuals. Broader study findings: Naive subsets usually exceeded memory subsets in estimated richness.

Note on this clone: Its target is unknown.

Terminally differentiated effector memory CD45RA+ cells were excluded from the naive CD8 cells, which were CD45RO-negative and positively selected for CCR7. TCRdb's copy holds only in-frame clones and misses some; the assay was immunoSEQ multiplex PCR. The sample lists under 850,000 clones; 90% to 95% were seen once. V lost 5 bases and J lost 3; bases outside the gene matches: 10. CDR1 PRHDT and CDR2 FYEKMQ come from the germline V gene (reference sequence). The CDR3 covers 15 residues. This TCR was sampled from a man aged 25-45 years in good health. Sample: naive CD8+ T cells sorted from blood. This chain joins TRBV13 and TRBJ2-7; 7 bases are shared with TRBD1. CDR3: CASSSAGRGNYEQYF. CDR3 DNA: TGTGCCAGCAGCAGTGCGGGCAGGGGGAACTACGAGCAGTACTTC.